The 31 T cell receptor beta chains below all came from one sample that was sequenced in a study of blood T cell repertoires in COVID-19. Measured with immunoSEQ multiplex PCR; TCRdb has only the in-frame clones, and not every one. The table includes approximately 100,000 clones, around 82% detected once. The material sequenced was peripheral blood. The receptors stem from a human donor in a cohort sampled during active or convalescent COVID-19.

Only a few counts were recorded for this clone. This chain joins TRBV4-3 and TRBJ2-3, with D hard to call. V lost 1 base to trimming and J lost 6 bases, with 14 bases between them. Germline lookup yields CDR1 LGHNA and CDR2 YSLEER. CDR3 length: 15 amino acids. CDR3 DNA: TGCGCCAGCAGCCAAGCGTACTATCGCTCTGATACGCAGTATTTT. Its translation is CASSQAYYRSDTQYF.

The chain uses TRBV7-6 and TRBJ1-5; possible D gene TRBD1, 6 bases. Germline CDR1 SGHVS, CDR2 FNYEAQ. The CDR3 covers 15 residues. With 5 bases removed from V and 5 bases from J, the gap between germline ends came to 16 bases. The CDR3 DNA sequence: TGTGCCAGCAGCCCAGGGCAGGGGCTCTATCAGCCCCAGCATTTT. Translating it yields CASSPGQGLYQPQHF. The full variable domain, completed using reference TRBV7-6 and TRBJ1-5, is GAGVSQSPRYKVTKRGQDVALRCDPISGHVSLYWYRQALGQGPEFLTYFNYEAQQDKSGLPNDRFSAERPEGSISTLTIQRTEQRDSAMYRCASSPGQGLYQPQHFGDGTRLSIL.

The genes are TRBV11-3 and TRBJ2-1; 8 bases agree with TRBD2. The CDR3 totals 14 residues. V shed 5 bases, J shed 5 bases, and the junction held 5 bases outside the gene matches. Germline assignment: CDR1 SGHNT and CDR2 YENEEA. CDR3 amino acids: CASSPEGLDNEQFF. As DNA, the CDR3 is TGTGCCAGCAGCCCTGAGGGACTAGACAATGAGCAGTTCTTC.

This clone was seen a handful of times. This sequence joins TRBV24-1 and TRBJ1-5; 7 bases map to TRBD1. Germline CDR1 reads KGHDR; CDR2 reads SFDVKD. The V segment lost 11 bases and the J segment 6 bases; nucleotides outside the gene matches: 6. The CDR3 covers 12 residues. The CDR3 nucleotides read TGTGCCATTGGACAGGTAGGTCAGCCCCAGCATTTT. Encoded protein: CAIGQVGQPQHF.

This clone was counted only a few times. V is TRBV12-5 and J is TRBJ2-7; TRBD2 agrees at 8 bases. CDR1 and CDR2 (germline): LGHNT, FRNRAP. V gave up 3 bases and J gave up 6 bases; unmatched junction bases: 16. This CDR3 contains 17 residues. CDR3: CASGFHETGTRPSEQYF. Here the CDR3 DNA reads TGTGCTAGTGGTTTCCATGAAACCGGGACTAGACCATCCGAGCAGTACTTC.

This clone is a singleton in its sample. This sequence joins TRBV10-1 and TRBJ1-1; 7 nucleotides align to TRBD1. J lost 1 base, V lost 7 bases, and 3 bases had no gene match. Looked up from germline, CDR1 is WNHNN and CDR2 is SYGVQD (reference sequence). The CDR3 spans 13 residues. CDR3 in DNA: TGCGCCAGCATGAGGGACAGGAACACTGAAGCTTTCTTT. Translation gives CASMRDRNTEAFF.

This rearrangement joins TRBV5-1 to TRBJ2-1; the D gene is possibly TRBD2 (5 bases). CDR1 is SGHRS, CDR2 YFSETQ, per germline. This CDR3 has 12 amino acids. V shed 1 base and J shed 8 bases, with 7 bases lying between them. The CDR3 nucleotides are TGCGCCAGCAGCTTGATCGGGGATGAGCAGTTCTTC. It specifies CASSLIGDEQFF.

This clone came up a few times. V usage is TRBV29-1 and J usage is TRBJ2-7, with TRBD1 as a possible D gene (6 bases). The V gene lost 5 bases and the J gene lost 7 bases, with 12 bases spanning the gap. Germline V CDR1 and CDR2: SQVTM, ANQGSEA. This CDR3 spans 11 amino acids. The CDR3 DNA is TGCAGCGTTTCACAGGGTCCTGAGCAGTACTTC. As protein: CSVSQGPEQYF.

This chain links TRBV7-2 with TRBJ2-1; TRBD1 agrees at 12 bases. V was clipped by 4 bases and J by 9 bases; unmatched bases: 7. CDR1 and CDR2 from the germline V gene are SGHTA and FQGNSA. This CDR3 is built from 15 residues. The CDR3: CASSWDRGLRGEQFF. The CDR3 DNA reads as TGTGCCAGCAGCTGGGACAGGGGGCTCAGGGGTGAGCAGTTCTTC.

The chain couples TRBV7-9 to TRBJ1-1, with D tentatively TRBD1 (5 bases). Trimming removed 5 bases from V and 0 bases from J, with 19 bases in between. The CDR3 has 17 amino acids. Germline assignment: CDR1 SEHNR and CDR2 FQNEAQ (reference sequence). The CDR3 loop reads CASSTYGGGALNTEAFF. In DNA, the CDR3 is TGTGCCAGCAGCACTTACGGGGGAGGGGCGCTGAACACTGAAGCTTTCTTT.

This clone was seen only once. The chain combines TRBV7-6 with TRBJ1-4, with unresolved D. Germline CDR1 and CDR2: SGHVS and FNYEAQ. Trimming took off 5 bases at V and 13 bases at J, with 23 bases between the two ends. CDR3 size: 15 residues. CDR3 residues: CASSANARAGGRLFF. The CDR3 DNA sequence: TGTGCCAGCAGCGCTAATGCCCGGGCTGGAGGTAGACTGTTTTTT. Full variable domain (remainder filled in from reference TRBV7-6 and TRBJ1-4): GAGVSQSPRYKVTKRGQDVALRCDPISGHVSLYWYRQALGQGPEFLTYFNYEAQQDKSGLPNDRFSAERPEGSISTLTIQRTEQRDSAMYRCASSANARAGGRLFFGSGTQLSVL.

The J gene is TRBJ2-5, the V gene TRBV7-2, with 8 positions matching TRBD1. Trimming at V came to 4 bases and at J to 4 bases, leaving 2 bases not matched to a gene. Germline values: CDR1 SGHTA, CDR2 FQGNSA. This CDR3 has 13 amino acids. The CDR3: CASSSDRGETQYF. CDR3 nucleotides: TGTGCCAGCAGCTCCGACAGGGGAGAGACCCAGTACTTC.

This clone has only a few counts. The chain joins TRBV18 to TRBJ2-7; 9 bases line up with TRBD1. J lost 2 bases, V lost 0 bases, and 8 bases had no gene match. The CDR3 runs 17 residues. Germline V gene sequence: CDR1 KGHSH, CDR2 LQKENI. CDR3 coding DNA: TGTGCCAGCTCACCACCGGGACAGGGTTACGAGACCTACGAGCAGTACTTC. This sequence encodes CASSPPGQGYETYEQYF.

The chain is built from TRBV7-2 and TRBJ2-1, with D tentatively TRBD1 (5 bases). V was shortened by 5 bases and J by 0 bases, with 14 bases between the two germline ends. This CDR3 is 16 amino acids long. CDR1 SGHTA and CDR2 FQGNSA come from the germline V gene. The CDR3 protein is CASSRTRALSYNEQFF. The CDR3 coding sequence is TGTGCCAGCAGCCGCACCAGGGCCCTCTCCTACAATGAGCAGTTCTTC.

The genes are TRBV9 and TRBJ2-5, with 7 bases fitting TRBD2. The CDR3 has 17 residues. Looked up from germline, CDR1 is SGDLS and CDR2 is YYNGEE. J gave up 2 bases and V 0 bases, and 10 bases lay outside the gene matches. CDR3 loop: CASSVAIPGRGQETQYF. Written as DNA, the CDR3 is TGTGCCAGCAGCGTAGCGATTCCGGGGAGGGGACAAGAGACCCAGTACTTC.

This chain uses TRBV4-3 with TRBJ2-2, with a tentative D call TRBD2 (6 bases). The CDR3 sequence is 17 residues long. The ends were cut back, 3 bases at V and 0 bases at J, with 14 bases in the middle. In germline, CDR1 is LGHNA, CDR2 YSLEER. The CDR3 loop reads CASSQPRGVANTGELFF. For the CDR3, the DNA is TGCGCCAGCAGCCAGCCCCGCGGGGTTGCGAACACCGGGGAGCTGTTTTTT.

DNA for the CDR3: TGTGCCAGCAGCCAAGCGTGGACTAGAGGGACCGGGGAGCTGTTTTTT. Its translation is CASSQAWTRGTGELFF. V usage is TRBV3-1 (or the pseudogene TRBV3-2) and J usage is TRBJ2-2; 7 bases line up with TRBD2. Germline assignment: CDR1 LGHDT and CDR2 YNNKEL (reference sequence). The CDR3 covers 16 residues. Germline trimming cut 1 base from V and 5 bases from J; bases unmatched to any gene: 7.

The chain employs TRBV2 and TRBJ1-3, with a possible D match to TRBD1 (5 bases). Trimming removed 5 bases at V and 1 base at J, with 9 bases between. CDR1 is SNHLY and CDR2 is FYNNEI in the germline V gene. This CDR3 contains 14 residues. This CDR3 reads CASSFQGSGNTIYF. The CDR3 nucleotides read TGTGCCAGCAGTTTCCAGGGTTCTGGAAACACCATATATTTT.

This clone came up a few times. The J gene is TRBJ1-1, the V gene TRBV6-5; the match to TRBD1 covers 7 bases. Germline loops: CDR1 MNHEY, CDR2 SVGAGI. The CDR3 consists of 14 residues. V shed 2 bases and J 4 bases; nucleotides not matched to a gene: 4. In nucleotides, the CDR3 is TGTGCCAGCAGTTACGGGGACAGCCTCACTGAAGCTTTCTTT. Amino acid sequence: CASSYGDSLTEAFF.

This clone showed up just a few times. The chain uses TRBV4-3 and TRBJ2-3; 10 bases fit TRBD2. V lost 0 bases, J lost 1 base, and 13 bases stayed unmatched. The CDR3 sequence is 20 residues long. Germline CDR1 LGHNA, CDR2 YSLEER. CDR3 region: CASSQDFEAGGKRRTDTQYF. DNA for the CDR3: TGCGCCAGCAGCCAAGATTTCGAAGCGGGGGGGAAACGGCGCACAGATACGCAGTATTTT.

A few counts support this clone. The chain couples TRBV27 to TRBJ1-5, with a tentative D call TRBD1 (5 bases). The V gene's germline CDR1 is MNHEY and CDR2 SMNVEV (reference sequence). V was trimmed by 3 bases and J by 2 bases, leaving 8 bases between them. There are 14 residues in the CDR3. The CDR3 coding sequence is TGTGCCAGCAGTTTTCGACAGCGCAATCAGCCCCAGCATTTT. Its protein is CASSFRQRNQPQHF.

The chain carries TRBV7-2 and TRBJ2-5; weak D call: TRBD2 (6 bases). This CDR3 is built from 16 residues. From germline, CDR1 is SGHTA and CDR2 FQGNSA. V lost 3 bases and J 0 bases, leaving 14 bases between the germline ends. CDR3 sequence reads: CASSFSVTRYQETQYF. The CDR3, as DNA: TGTGCCAGCAGCTTCTCGGTGACTAGATACCAAGAGACCCAGTACTTC.

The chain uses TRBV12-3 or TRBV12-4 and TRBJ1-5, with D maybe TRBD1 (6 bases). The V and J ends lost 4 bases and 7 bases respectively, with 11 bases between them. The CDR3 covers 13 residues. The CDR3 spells CASSSQGFQPQHF. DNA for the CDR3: TGTGCCAGCAGTTCACAGGGATTCCAGCCCCAGCATTTT.

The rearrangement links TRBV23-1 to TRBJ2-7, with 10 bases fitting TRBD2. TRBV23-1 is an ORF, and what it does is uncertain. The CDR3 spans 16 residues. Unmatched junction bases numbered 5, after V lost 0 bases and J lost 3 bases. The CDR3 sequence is CASSQSKREGRYEQYF. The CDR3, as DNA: TGCGCCAGCAGTCAATCAAAGCGGGAGGGCCGCTACGAGCAGTACTTC.

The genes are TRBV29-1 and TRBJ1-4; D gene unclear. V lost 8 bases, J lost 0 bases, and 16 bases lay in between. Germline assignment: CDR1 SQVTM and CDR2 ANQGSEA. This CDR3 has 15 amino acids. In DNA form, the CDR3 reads TGCAGCATTCTTAAGGCGGCGGCAACTAATGAAAAACTGTTTTTT. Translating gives CSILKAAATNEKLFF.

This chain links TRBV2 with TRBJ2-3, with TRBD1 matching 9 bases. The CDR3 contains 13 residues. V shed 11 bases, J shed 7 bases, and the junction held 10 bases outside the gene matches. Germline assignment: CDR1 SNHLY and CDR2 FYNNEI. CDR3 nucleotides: TGTGCCCGAGGGGGACAGGGAATGAATACGCAGTATTTT. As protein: CARGGQGMNTQYF.

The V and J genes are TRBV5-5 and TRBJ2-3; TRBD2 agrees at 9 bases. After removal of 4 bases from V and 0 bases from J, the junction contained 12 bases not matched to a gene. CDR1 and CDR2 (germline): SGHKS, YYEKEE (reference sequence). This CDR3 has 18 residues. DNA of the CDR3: TGTGCCAGCAGCCACAATCCACTTAGCGGGAGTAGCACAGATACGCAGTATTTT. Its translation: CASSHNPLSGSSTDTQYF.

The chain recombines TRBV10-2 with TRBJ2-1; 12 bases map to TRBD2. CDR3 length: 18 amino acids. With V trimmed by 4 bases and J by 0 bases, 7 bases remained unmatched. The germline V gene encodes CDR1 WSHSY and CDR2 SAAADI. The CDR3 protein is CASSGTSGIPSSYNEQFF. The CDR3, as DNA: TGCGCCAGCAGTGGGACTAGCGGGATTCCGAGCTCCTACAATGAGCAGTTCTTC.

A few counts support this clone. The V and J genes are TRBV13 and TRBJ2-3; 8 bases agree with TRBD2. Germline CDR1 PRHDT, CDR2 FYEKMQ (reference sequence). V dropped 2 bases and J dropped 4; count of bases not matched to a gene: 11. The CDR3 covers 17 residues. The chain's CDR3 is CASSLKVGGGIPDTQYF. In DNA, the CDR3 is TGTGCCAGCAGCTTAAAAGTCGGCGGGGGGATTCCAGATACGCAGTATTTT.

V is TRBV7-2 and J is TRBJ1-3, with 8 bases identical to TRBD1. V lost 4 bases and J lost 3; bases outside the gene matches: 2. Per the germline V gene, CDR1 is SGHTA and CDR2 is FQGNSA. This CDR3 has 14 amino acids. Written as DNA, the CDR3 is TGTGCCAGCAGCTCAGGGGGCCTTGGAAACACCATATATTTT. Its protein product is CASSSGGLGNTIYF.

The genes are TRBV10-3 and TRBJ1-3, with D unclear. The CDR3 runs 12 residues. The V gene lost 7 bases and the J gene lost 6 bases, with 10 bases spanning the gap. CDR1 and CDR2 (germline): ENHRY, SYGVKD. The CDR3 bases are TGTGCCATCAAGAGGCGGGAAAACACCATATATTTT. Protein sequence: CAIKRRENTIYF.